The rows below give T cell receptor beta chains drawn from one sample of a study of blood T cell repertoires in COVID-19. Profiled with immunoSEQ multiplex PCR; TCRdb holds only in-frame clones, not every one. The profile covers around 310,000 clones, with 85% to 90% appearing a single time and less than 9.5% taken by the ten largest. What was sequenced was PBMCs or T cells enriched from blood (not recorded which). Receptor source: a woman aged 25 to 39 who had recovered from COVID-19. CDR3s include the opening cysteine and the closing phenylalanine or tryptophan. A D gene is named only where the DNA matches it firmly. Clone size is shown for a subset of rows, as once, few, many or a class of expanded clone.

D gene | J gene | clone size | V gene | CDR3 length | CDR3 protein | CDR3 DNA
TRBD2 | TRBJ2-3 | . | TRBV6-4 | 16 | CASSDSSGSGGDTQYF | TGTGCCAGCAGTGACTCAAGCGGGAGTGGGGGAGATACGCAGTATTTT
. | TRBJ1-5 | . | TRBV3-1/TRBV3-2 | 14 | CASQQGTSNQPQHF | TGTGCCAGTCAACAGGGTACAAGCAATCAGCCCCAGCATTTT
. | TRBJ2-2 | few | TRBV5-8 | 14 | CASSLYINTGELFF | TGTGCCAGCAGCTTGTACATTAACACCGGGGAGCTGTTTTTT
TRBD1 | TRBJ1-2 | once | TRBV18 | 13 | CASSQGAINRYTF | TGTGCCAGCTCACAGGGGGCTATAAATCGCTACACCTTC
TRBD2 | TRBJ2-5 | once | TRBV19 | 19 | CASSYPGLAGGSTFETQYF | TGTGCCAGTAGTTATCCGGGACTAGCGGGAGGGTCTACGTTCGAGACCCAGTACTTC
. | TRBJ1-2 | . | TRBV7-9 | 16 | CASSSGPRRINYGYTF | TGTGCCAGCAGCTCTGGGCCGCGCCGGATTAACTATGGCTACACCTTC
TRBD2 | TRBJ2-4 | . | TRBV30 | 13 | CAWTKGGLGIQYF | TGTGCCTGGACTAAGGGAGGGCTCGGCATTCAGTACTTC
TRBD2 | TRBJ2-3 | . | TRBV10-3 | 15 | CAISGAGAVTDTQYF | TGTGCCATCAGTGGCGCGGGAGCGGTAACAGATACGCAGTATTTT
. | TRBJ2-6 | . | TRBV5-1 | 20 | CASSLVNRGTVASGANVLTF | TGCGCCAGCAGCTTGGTTAATAGGGGAACAGTTGCCTCTGGGGCCAACGTCCTGACTTTC
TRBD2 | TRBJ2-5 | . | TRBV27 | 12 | CATRGGQETQYF | TGTGCCACCCGGGGAGGGCAAGAGACCCAGTACTTC
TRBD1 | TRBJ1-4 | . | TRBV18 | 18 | CASSPEPWTGPNGEKLFF | TGTGCCAGCTCACCCGAACCGTGGACAGGGCCAAACGGGGAAAAACTGTTTTTT
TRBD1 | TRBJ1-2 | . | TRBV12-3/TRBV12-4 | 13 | CASSWTGGDGYTF | TGTGCCAGCAGTTGGACAGGGGGCGATGGCTACACCTTC
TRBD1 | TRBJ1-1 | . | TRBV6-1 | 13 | CASSDGQGLGAFF | TGTGCCAGCAGTGACGGACAGGGGCTTGGGGCTTTCTTT
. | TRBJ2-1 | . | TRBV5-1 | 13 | CASSFETLNEQFF | TGCGCCAGCAGCTTCGAGACTCTCAATGAGCAGTTCTTC
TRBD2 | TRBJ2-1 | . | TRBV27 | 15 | CASSPPPGLYNEQFF | TGTGCCAGCAGCCCACCACCGGGACTATACAATGAGCAGTTCTTC
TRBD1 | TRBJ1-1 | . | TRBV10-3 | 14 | CAISTGQGASEAFF | TGTGCCATCTCCACGGGACAGGGGGCGTCTGAAGCTTTCTTT
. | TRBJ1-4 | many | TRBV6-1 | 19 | CASSEAPGVTVGTNEKLFF | TGTGCCAGCAGTGAAGCTCCCGGGGTAACCGTTGGCACTAATGAAAAACTGTTTTTT
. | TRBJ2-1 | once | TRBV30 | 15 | CALWGKRSSYNEQFF | TGTGCCTTGTGGGGTAAGCGGAGCTCCTACAATGAGCAGTTCTTC
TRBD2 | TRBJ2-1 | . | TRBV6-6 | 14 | CASRSGRIYNEQFF | TGTGCCAGCAGGAGCGGGAGGATATACAATGAGCAGTTCTTC
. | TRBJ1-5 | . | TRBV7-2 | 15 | CASRGDSYSNQPQHF | TGTGCCAGCAGGGGCGACAGTTATAGCAATCAGCCCCAGCATTTT
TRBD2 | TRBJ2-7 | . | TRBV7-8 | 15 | CASSLLAGQTYEQYF | TGTGCCAGCAGCTTACTAGCGGGGCAAACCTACGAGCAGTACTTC
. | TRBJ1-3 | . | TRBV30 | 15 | CAWRGHPSSGNTIYF | TGTGCCTGGAGGGGACACCCGAGCTCTGGAAACACCATATATTTT
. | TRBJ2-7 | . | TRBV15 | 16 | CATSRDRVSLHYEQYF | TGTGCCACCAGCAGAGATCGGGTTAGCCTTCACTACGAGCAGTACTTC
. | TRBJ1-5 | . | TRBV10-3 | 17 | CAISSLSSTSLHQPQHF | TGTGCCATCAGCTCTTTATCCAGTACCTCTCTGCATCAGCCCCAGCATTTT
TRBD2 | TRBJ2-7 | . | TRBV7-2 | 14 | CASSSWTSGNEQYF | TGTGCCAGCAGCTCCTGGACTAGCGGGAACGAGCAGTACTTC
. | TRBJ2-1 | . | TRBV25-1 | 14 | CASSEYKPGNEQFF | TGTGCCAGCAGTGAATATAAGCCCGGGAATGAGCAGTTCTTC
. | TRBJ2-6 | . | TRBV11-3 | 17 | CASSTRDTTSGANVLTF | TGTGCCAGCAGCACCCGGGACACCACCTCTGGGGCCAACGTCCTGACTTTC
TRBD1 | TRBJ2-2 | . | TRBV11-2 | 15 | CASSQEGGATGELFF | TGTGCCAGCAGCCAGGAAGGGGGCGCCACCGGGGAGCTGTTTTTT
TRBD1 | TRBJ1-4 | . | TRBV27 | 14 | CASTSGTGGEKLFF | TGTGCCAGCACCTCCGGGACAGGGGGCGAAAAACTGTTTTTT
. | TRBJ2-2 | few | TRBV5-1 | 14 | CASSLDRATGELFF | TGCGCCAGCAGCTTGGACAGGGCCACCGGGGAGCTGTTTTTT
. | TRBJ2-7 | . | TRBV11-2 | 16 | CASSLPRGLLPYEQYF | TGTGCCAGCAGCTTACCCCGGGGACTCCTCCCCTACGAGCAGTACTTC
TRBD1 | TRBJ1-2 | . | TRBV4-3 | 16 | CASSQERRQGWDGYTF | TGCGCCAGCAGCCAAGAAAGGAGACAGGGATGGGATGGCTACACCTTC
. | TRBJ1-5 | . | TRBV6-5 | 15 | CASRTGGAGDQPQHF | TGTGCCAGCCGAACCGGGGGTGCCGGGGATCAGCCCCAGCATTTT
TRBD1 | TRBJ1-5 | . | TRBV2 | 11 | CAGGAGQPQHF | TGTGCAGGGGGCGCGGGTCAGCCCCAGCATTTT
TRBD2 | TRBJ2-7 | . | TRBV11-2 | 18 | CASSLAVFRRERNYEQYF | TGTGCCAGCAGCTTAGCGGTCTTCCGGCGGGAGAGGAACTACGAGCAGTACTTC
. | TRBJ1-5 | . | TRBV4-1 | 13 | CASSQWTGQPQHF | TGCGCCAGCAGCCAATGGACGGGACAGCCCCAGCATTTT
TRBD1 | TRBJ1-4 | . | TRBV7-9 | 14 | CASTMDREDEKLFF | TGTGCCAGCACCATGGACAGGGAGGACGAAAAACTGTTTTTT
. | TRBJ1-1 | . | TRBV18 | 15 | CASSPRDPLISEAFF | TGTGCCAGCTCACCGCGGGACCCACTTATCTCTGAAGCTTTCTTT
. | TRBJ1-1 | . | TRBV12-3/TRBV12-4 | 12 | CASRYPQGRAFF | TGTGCCAGCAGGTATCCACAGGGACGGGCTTTCTTT
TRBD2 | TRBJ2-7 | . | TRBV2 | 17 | CASSEAFSSGRNHEQYF | TGTGCCAGCAGTGAAGCTTTTTCTAGCGGGAGGAACCACGAGCAGTACTTC
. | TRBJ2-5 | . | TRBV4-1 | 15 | CASSQPTRGPETQYF | TGCGCCAGCAGCCAACCAACCAGGGGCCCAGAGACCCAGTACTTC
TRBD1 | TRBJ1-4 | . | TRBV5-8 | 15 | CASSTSGTGIEKLFF | TGTGCCAGCAGTACCTCCGGGACAGGGATTGAAAAACTGTTTTTT
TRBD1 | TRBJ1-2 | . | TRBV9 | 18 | CASSVGPPGQGGGYGYTF | TGTGCCAGCAGCGTAGGTCCACCGGGACAGGGAGGTGGCTATGGCTACACCTTC
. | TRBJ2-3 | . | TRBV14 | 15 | CASSQDRGYTDTQYF | TGTGCCAGCAGCCAAGATAGGGGGTACACAGATACGCAGTATTTT
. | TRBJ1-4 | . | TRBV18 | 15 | CASSLLFATNEKLFF | TGTGCCAGCTCACTTCTGTTTGCAACTAATGAAAAACTGTTTTTT
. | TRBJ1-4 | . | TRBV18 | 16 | CASSLGQPATNEKLFF | TGTGCCAGCTCACTTGGACAGCCTGCAACTAATGAAAAACTGTTTTTT
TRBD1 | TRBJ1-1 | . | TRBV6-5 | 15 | CASSYSDRANTEAFF | TGTGCCAGCAGTTACTCGGACAGGGCCAACACTGAAGCTTTCTTT
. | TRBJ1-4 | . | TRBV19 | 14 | CASSIQGGNEKLFF | TGTGCCAGTAGTATACAAGGGGGAAATGAAAAACTGTTTTTT
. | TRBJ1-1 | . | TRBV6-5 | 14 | CASSRDTQNTEAFF | TGTGCCAGCAGTCGGGACACCCAGAACACTGAAGCTTTCTTT
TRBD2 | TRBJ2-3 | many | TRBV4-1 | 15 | CASSQVLAVTDTQYF | TGCGCCAGCAGCCAAGTACTAGCGGTCACAGATACGCAGTATTTT